A selection of T cell receptor beta chains follows, all from one sample in a study of CD8+ T cells in alopecia areata. Data came from immunoSEQ multiplex PCR; TCRdb stores just in-frame clones and leaves some out. This table has fewer than 200,000 clones, 58% appearing once. This sample comprised CD4+ T cells sorted from blood, obtained between weeks 55 and 65, from a patient treated with tofacitinib. These receptors were obtained from a human donor with alopecia areata. Both conserved end residues are part of each CDR3. A D gene is named only where the DNA matches it firmly. The listing skips clone size in some rows; elsewhere it reads once, few, many or a size class.

j_call	clone_size	v_call	d_call	cdr3_aa	cdr3_nt
TRBJ2-3	-	TRBV6-1	-	CASSEAPGSTDTQYF	TGTGCCAGCAGTGAAGCGCCTGGAAGCACAGATACGCAGTATTTT
TRBJ2-3	few	TRBV10-3	-	CARMGSPHTDTQYF	TGTGCCAGAATGGGGTCCCCTCACACAGATACGCAGTATTTT
TRBJ2-2	once	TRBV5-6	TRBD2	CASSSRLAGLTGELFF	TGTGCCAGCAGCTCCCGACTAGCGGGACTCACCGGGGAGCTGTTTTTT
TRBJ2-7	once	TRBV9	-	CASSVDPRGGEQYF	TGTGCCAGCAGCGTAGACCCCAGGGGGGGCGAGCAGTACTTC
TRBJ1-6	-	TRBV6-6	TRBD1	CASSYGTGILDSPLHF	TGTGCCAGCAGTTACGGGACAGGGATATTAGATTCACCCCTCCACTTT
TRBJ1-3	once	TRBV9	-	CASSLGPGAPGNTIYF	TGTGCCAGCAGCCTAGGACCCGGGGCTCCTGGAAACACCATATATTTT
TRBJ1-5	-	TRBV23-1	-	CASSPQGAECQPQHF	TGCGCCAGCAGTCCTCAGGGTGCCGAATGTCAGCCCCAGCATTTT
TRBJ2-5	-	TRBV30	-	CAWSSRGETQYF	TGTGCCTGGAGCTCGAGGGGAGAGACCCAGTACTTC
TRBJ1-2	-	TRBV5-6	-	CASSLRGALVGGYTF	TGTGCCAGCAGCTTGCGCGGGGCGTTGGTCGGTGGCTACACCTTC
TRBJ2-1	-	TRBV30	-	CAWSVVDGGEQFF	TGTGCCTGGAGTGTGGTCGATGGGGGTGAGCAGTTCTTC
TRBJ2-7	-	TRBV7-2	TRBD1	CASSADRGLEQYF	TGTGCCAGCAGCGCGGACAGGGGGTTAGAGCAGTACTTC
TRBJ2-7	-	TRBV19	TRBD2	CASSTSGTKRGYEQYF	TGTGCCAGTAGTACCTCCGGGACTAAAAGGGGCTACGAGCAGTACTTC
TRBJ1-2	-	TRBV25-1	-	CASSGGYGYTF	TGTGCCAGCAGTGGGGGGTATGGCTACACCTTC
TRBJ2-3	few	TRBV29-1	TRBD1	CSVVDRGHTDTQYF	TGCAGCGTGGTGGACAGGGGGCACACAGATACGCAGTATTTT
TRBJ2-5	-	TRBV5-6	TRBD2	CASSLLAGGQETQYF	TGTGCCAGCAGCTTACTAGCGGGGGGGCAAGAGACCCAGTACTTC
TRBJ2-3	-	TRBV13	TRBD2	CASSPRLAGLEDTQYF	TGTGCCAGCAGCCCCAGACTAGCGGGGCTGGAAGATACGCAGTATTTT
TRBJ2-7	-	TRBV7-2	-	CASSSRHSSYEQYF	TGTGCCAGCAGCTCTCGACACAGCTCCTACGAGCAGTACTTC
TRBJ1-2	-	TRBV5-1	TRBD1	CASSLKGQGAHGYTF	TGCGCCAGCAGCTTGAAGGGACAGGGGGCGCATGGCTACACCTTC
TRBJ2-1	-	TRBV5-1	-	CASSLAAGAHSYNEQFF	TGCGCCAGCAGCTTGGCGGCGGGGGCCCACTCCTACAATGAGCAGTTCTTC
TRBJ2-5	few	TRBV11-2	TRBD2	CASSLVLAGGLGTQYF	TGTGCCAGCAGCTTAGTTCTAGCGGGGGGGCTTGGGACCCAGTACTTC
TRBJ1-6	-	TRBV7-9	TRBD1	CASTTTGVTGNSPLHF	TGTGCCAGCACAACAACAGGGGTTACAGGGAATTCACCCCTCCACTTT
TRBJ2-7	few	TRBV29-1	-	CSVGKWDEQYF	TGCAGCGTTGGTAAATGGGACGAGCAGTACTTC
TRBJ2-5	-	TRBV19	-	CASSTLVEETQYF	TGTGCCAGTAGTACGTTGGTAGAAGAGACCCAGTACTTC
TRBJ1-6	few	TRBV27	TRBD1	CASSLSRGPGGSPLHF	TGTGCCAGCAGTTTATCGAGGGGGCCAGGAGGATCACCCCTCCACTTT
TRBJ1-1	-	TRBV29-1	-	CSVEGRMNTEAFF	TGCAGCGTTGAGGGGAGGATGAACACTGAAGCTTTCTTT
TRBJ2-2	few	TRBV2	TRBD2	CASSEMSGGTGELFF	TGTGCCAGCAGTGAAATGTCGGGGGGCACCGGGGAGCTGTTTTTT
TRBJ1-5	few	TRBV6-6	-	CASNLRAQGGQPQHF	TGTGCCAGCAATCTCAGGGCCCAGGGTGGTCAGCCCCAGCATTTT
TRBJ1-2	-	TRBV30	-	CAWSRTDNYGYTF	TGTGCCTGGAGCCGGACAGATAACTATGGCTACACCTTC
TRBJ1-1	-	TRBV29-1	-	CSVALQDRNTEAFF	TGCAGCGTTGCCCTTCAGGACAGGAACACTGAAGCTTTCTTT
TRBJ1-2	-	TRBV15	-	CATSTLDTNYGYTF	TGTGCCACCAGCACCTTGGACACTAACTATGGCTACACCTTC
TRBJ1-2	-	TRBV5-1	-	CASSLVGDYGYTF	TGCGCCAGCAGCTTGGTCGGGGACTATGGCTACACCTTC
TRBJ2-5	once	TRBV11-2	-	CASGNQETQYF	TGTGCCAGCGGCAACCAAGAGACCCAGTACTTC
TRBJ2-5	-	TRBV6-5	-	CASSYGQGGGETQYF	TGTGCCAGCAGTTACGGACAGGGAGGGGGAGAGACCCAGTACTTC
TRBJ2-5	-	TRBV10-3	TRBD1	CAISRGQGLDEETQYF	TGTGCCATCAGTAGGGGACAGGGGTTGGATGAAGAGACCCAGTACTTC
TRBJ1-2	once	TRBV12-5	-	CASGLGSGSGYTF	TGTGCTAGTGGTTTGGGCTCAGGGAGTGGCTACACCTTC
TRBJ2-1	few	TRBV6-5	TRBD2	CASSYRQAGGSNEQFF	TGTGCCAGCAGTTACCGTCAAGCGGGGGGAAGCAATGAGCAGTTCTTC
TRBJ2-5	-	TRBV2	-	CASRMGQQETQYF	TGTGCCAGCAGGATGGGACAACAAGAGACCCAGTACTTC
TRBJ2-3	once	TRBV7-9	TRBD2	CASGLEYTDTQYF	TGTGCCAGCGGACTAGAGTATACAGATACGCAGTATTTT
TRBJ1-1	-	TRBV30	-	CAWSPGNGGGEAFF	TGTGCCTGGAGTCCCGGCAACGGGGGCGGCGAGGCTTTCTTT
TRBJ2-5	few	TRBV20-1	-	CSAQKAETQYF	TGCAGTGCCCAAAAAGCAGAGACCCAGTACTTC
TRBJ1-2	-	TRBV7-9	TRBD1	CASSLRTGYDGYTF	TGTGCCAGCAGCTTAAGGACAGGGTATGACGGCTACACCTTC
TRBJ2-7	few	TRBV29-1	TRBD1	CSAKTTTGGSYEQYF	TGCAGCGCTAAAACAACAACAGGGGGCTCGTACGAGCAGTACTTC
TRBJ2-1	once	TRBV2	-	CASSDRPINEQFF	TGTGCCAGCAGTGATAGACCGATAAATGAGCAGTTCTTC
TRBJ2-1	many	TRBV6-1	-	CASSEQKGYNEQFF	TGTGCCAGCAGTGAACAGAAGGGTTACAATGAGCAGTTCTTC
TRBJ2-1	-	TRBV18	-	CASSPTGALGNEQFF	TGTGCCAGCTCACCCACGGGGGCCCTCGGCAATGAGCAGTTCTTC
TRBJ1-2	-	TRBV25-1	TRBD1	CASSASLDRNYGYTF	TGTGCCAGCAGTGCCAGTTTGGACAGGAACTATGGCTACACCTTC
TRBJ2-7	once	TRBV14	TRBD1	CASSQDLGGTGPYEQYF	TGTGCCAGCAGCCAAGATTTAGGCGGGACAGGTCCCTACGAGCAGTACTTC
TRBJ2-7	-	TRBV6-6	TRBD1	CASRVQQGFSYEQYF	TGTGCCAGCAGGGTACAACAGGGGTTCTCCTACGAGCAGTACTTC
TRBJ1-1	-	TRBV2	-	CASSALSRNTEAFF	TGTGCCAGCAGTGCTTTGTCCCGGAACACTGAAGCTTTCTTT
TRBJ1-2	-	TRBV6-6	-	CASSSTGGEGYTF	TGTGCCAGCAGTTCGACAGGCGGTGAGGGCTACACCTTC
TRBJ2-7	-	TRBV30	-	CAWSVGQYEQYF	TGTGCCTGGAGTGTAGGGCAGTACGAGCAGTACTTC
TRBJ2-7	-	TRBV7-9	-	CASSSLLVQAYEQYF	TGTGCCAGCAGCTCCCTATTGGTACAGGCCTACGAGCAGTACTTC
TRBJ1-4	-	TRBV27	-	CASRINSLGNEKLFF	TGTGCCAGCAGAATCAACAGCCTTGGGAATGAAAAACTGTTTTTT
TRBJ2-3	few	TRBV29-1	-	CSVNQRSTDTQYF	TGCAGCGTCAATCAGCGTAGTACAGATACGCAGTATTTT
TRBJ2-7	-	TRBV30	-	CAWSVGGEYEQYF	TGTGCCTGGAGTGTAGGAGGGGAGTACGAGCAGTACTTC